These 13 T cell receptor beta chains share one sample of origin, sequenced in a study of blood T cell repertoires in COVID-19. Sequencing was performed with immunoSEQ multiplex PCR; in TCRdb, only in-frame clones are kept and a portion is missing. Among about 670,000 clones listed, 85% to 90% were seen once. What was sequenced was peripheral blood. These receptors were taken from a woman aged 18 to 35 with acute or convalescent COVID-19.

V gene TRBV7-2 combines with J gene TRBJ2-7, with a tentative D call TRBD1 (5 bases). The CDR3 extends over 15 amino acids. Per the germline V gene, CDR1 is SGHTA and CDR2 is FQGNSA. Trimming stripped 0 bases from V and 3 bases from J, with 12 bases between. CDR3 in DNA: TGTGCCAGCAGCTTAGCGCAGGGCGGATTCTACGAGCAGTACTTC. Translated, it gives CASSLAQGGFYEQYF.

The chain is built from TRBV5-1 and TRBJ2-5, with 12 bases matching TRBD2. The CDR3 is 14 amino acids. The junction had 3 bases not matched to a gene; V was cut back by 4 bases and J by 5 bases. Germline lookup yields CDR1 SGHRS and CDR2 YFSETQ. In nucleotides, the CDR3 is TGCGCCAGCAGCCAGACTAGCGGGGGTGAGACCCAGTACTTC. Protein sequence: CASSQTSGGETQYF. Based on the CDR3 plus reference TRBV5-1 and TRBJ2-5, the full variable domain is KAGVTQTPRYLIKTRGQQVTLSCSPISGHRSVSWYQQTPGQGLQFLFEYFSETQRNKGNFPGRFSGRQFSNSRSEMNVSTLELGDSALYLCASSQTSGGETQYFGPGTRLLVL.

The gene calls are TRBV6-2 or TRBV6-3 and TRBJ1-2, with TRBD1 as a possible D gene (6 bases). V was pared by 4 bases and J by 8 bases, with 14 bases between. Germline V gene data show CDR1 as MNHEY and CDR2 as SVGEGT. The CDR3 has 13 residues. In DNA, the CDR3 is TGTGCCAGCAGTTTTACAGGGAAGGGGGGCTACACCTTC. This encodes CASSFTGKGGYTF.

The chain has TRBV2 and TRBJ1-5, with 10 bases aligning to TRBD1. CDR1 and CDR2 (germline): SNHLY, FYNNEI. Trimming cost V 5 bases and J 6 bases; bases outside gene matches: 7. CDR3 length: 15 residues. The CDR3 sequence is CASSPDRGDGQPQHF. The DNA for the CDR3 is TGTGCCAGCAGTCCGGACAGGGGGGACGGTCAGCCCCAGCATTTT.

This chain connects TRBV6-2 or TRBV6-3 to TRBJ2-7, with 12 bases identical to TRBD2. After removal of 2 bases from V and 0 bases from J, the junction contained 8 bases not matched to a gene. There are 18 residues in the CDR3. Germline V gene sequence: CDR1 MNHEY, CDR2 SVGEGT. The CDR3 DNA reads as TGTGCCAGCAGTTACCCCAGACTAGCGGGGGTGAGCTCCTACGAGCAGTACTTC. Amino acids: CASSYPRLAGVSSYEQYF.

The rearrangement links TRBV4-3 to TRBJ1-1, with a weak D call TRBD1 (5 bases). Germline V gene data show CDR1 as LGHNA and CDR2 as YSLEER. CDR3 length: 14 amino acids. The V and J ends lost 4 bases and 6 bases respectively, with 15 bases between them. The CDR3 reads CASSLEGGAAEAFF. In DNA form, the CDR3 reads TGCGCCAGCAGCCTGGAAGGTGGGGCAGCTGAAGCTTTCTTT.

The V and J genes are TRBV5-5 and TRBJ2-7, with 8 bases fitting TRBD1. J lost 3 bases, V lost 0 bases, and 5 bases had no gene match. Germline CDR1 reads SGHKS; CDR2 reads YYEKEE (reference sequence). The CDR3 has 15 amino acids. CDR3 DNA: TGTGCCAGCAGCTTGGAGGCAGGGGGCTTCTACGAGCAGTACTTC. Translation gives CASSLEAGGFYEQYF.

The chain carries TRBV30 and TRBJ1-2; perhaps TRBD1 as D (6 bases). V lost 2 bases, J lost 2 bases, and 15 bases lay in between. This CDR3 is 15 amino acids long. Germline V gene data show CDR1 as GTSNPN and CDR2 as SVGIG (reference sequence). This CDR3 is CAWSKGGGNNYGYTF. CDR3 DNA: TGTGCCTGGAGTAAGGGAGGGGGAAACAACTATGGCTACACCTTC.

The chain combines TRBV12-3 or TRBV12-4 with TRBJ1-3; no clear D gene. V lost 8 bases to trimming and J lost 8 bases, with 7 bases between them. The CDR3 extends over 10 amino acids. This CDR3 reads CASGGYTIYF. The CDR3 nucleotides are TGTGCCAGCGGCGGGTACACCATATATTTT.

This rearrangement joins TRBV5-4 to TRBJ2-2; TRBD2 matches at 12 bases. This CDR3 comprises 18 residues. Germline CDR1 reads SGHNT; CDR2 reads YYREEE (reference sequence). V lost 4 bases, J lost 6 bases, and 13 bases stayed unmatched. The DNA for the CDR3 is TGTGCCAGCAGCCCAAGCCCTCTAGCGGGGGGGCAGGCCGGGGAGCTGTTTTTT. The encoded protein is CASSPSPLAGGQAGELFF. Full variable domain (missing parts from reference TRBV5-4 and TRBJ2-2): ETGVTQSPTHLIKTRGQQVTLRCSSQSGHNTVSWYQQALGQGPQFIFQYYREEENGRGNFPPRFSGLQFPNYSSELNVNALELDDSALYLCASSPSPLAGGQAGELFFGEGSRLTVL.

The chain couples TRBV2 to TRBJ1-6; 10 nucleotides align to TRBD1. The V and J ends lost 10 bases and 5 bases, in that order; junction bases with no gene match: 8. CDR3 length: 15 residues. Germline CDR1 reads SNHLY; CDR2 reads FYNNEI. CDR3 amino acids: CAITTGGLHNSPLHF. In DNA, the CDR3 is TGTGCCATTACGACAGGGGGCCTTCATAATTCACCCCTCCACTTT.

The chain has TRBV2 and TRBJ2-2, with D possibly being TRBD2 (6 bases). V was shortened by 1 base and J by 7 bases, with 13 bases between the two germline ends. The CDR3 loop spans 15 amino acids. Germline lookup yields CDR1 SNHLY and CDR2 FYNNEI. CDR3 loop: CASSEGGGRFGELFF. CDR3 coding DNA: TGTGCCAGCAGTGAAGGCGGAGGGAGGTTCGGGGAGCTGTTTTTT.

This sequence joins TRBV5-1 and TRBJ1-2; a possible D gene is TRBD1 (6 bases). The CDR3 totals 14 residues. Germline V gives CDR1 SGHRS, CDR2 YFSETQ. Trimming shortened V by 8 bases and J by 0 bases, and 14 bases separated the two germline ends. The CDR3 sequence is CASSNRDPNYGYTF. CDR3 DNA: TGCGCCAGTAGCAACAGGGACCCTAACTATGGCTACACCTTC. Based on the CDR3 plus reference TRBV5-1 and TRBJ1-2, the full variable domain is KAGVTQTPRYLIKTRGQQVTLSCSPISGHRSVSWYQQTPGQGLQFLFEYFSETQRNKGNFPGRFSGRQFSNSRSEMNVSTLELGDSALYLCASSNRDPNYGYTFGSGTRLTVV.